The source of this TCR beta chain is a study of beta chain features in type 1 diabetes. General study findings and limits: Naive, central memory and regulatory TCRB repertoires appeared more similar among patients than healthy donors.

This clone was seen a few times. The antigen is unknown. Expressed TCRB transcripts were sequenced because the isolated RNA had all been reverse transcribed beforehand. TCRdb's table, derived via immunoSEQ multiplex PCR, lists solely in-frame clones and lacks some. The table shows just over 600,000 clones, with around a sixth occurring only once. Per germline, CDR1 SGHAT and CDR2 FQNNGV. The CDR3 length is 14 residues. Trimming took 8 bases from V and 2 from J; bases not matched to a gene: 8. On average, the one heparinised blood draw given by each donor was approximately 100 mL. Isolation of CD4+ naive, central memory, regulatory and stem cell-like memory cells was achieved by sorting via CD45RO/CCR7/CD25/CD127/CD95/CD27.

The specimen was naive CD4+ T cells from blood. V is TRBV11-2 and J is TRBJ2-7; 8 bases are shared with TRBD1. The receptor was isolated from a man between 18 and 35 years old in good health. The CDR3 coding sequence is TGTGCCAGCGCAAGGGGACAGGCCCCCTACGAGCAGTACTTC. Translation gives CASARGQAPYEQYF.